These 22 T cell receptor beta chains originate from one sample sequenced in a study of blood T cell repertoires in COVID-19. This table comes from immunoSEQ multiplex PCR, and its TCRdb copy is limited to in-frame clones, with some not included. The sample yields about 180,000 clones, 88% seen once. Sequencing used peripheral blood. The receptors were sampled from a woman in her 30s with acute or convalescent COVID-19.

The chain is built from TRBV28 and TRBJ2-6; TRBD1 might be the D (6 bases). Germline V lookup: CDR1 MDHEN, CDR2 SYDVKM. This CDR3 has 14 residues. V lost 10 bases to trimming and J lost 2 bases, with 12 bases between them. CDR3 protein: CATNRVPGANVLTF. CDR3 sequence (DNA): TGTGCCACCAACAGGGTACCTGGGGCCAACGTCCTGACTTTC.

V gene TRBV5-4 combines with J gene TRBJ2-2; D might be TRBD2 (5 bases). Germline V gene data show CDR1 as SGHNT and CDR2 as YYREEE (reference sequence). Trimming removed 2 bases from V and 5 bases from J, with 13 bases in between. This CDR3 region has 15 residues. As DNA, the CDR3 is TGTGCCAGCAGCTTTGTCGGAGGTTGGACCGGGGAGCTGTTTTTT. Translated: CASSFVGGWTGELFF.

This clone came up once. J is TRBJ2-1 and V is TRBV12-3 or TRBV12-4; D gene ambiguous. CDR3 length: 13 amino acids. V was trimmed by 7 bases and J by 6 bases, leaving 13 bases between them. In DNA form, the CDR3 reads TGTGCCAGCACCACTGGGCCTATCAATGAGCAGTTCTTC. Protein product: CASTTGPINEQFF.

V gene TRBV10-2 combines with J gene TRBJ2-1; weak D call: TRBD2 (7 bases). With 0 bases removed from V and 8 bases from J, the gap between germline ends came to 17 bases. CDR1 and CDR2 from the germline V gene are WSHSY and SAAADI. This CDR3 has 16 amino acids. The DNA of the CDR3 is TGCGCCAGCAGTGAGTCAAAGGGGGAGGGCGGTTATGAGCAGTTCTTC. Its translation is CASSESKGEGGYEQFF.

The CDR3 is CASRDSQYLAKNIQYF. The CDR3 DNA is TGTGCCAGCCGGGACAGTCAGTATCTAGCCAAAAACATTCAGTACTTC. V is TRBV2 and J is TRBJ2-4; 7 bases align to TRBD1. The ends lost 8 bases at V and 0 bases at J; junction bases unmatched: 10. The CDR3 runs to 16 residues. Germline CDR1 SNHLY, CDR2 FYNNEI.

This chain uses TRBV5-1 with TRBJ1-1, with D possibly being TRBD1 (5 bases). Trimming took off 0 bases at V and 5 bases at J, with 17 bases between the two ends. This CDR3 comprises 16 residues. Germline CDR1 is SGHRS and CDR2 is YFSETQ. The CDR3 nucleotides read TGCGCCAGCAGCTTGGAAGGGACGTTTGGAGGGACTGAAGCTTTCTTT. The encoded protein is CASSLEGTFGGTEAFF.

The chain employs TRBV14 and TRBJ2-3; D possibly corresponds to TRBD2 (6 bases). CDR3 length: 13 amino acids. The germline gives CDR1 SGHDN, CDR2 FVKESK. V gave up 4 bases and J gave up 6 bases, with 11 bases separating them. CDR3 amino acids: CASSPGLWDTQYF. CDR3 bases: TGTGCCAGCAGCCCGGGACTGTGGGATACGCAGTATTTT.

As regards this clone: Distinct nucleotide sequences in the sample also encode this CDR3. This sequence joins TRBV30 and TRBJ2-7, with 9 bases identical to TRBD2. CDR1 and CDR2 from the germline V gene are GTSNPN and SVGIG (reference sequence). The CDR3 loop spans 13 amino acids. Trimming took 3 bases from V and 4 from J; bases not matched to a gene: 4. The CDR3 DNA reads as TGTGCCTGGAGCGTGGGACTAGCTTACGAGCAGTACTTC. Translating it yields CAWSVGLAYEQYF.

The chain couples TRBV9 to TRBJ1-1; D perhaps matches TRBD1 (6 bases). Germline V gene sequence: CDR1 SGDLS, CDR2 YYNGEE. The CDR3 spans 14 residues. The V end lost 3 bases, the J end lost 1 base, and 10 bases lay between the germline ends. Written as DNA, the CDR3 is TGTGCCAGCAGCGCGGTACAGGGGAACACTGAAGCTTTCTTT. Encoded protein: CASSAVQGNTEAFF.

This chain uses TRBV7-9 with TRBJ2-1; 9 bases align to TRBD2. The CDR3 runs to 15 residues. Germline lookup yields CDR1 SEHNR and CDR2 FQNEAQ (reference sequence). V lost 5 bases and J lost 2; bases outside the gene matches: 4. This chain's CDR3 is CASSQREDPYNEQFF. CDR3 nucleotide sequence: TGTGCCAGCAGCCAGCGGGAGGACCCCTACAATGAGCAGTTCTTC.

The chain combines TRBV2 with TRBJ2-7; the match to TRBD1 covers 8 bases. CDR3 size: 13 residues. Trimming cost V 7 bases and J 5 bases; bases outside gene matches: 7. Germline assignment: CDR1 SNHLY and CDR2 FYNNEI. The CDR3 spells CASMRTGPNEQYF. In DNA form, the CDR3 reads TGTGCCAGCATGCGGACAGGGCCTAACGAGCAGTACTTC.

The chain couples TRBV28 to TRBJ2-3, with TRBD2 matching 9 bases. This CDR3 contains 15 residues. In germline, CDR1 is MDHEN, CDR2 SYDVKM. Trimming removed 5 bases from V and 3 bases from J; junction bases left unmatched: 6. DNA for the CDR3: TGTGCCAGCAGTCCCGTGGGACTAGCAACAGATACGCAGTATTTT. This gives the protein CASSPVGLATDTQYF. The whole variable domain, remainder taken from reference TRBV28 and TRBJ2-3, is DVKVTQSSRYLVKRTGEKVFLECVQDMDHENMFWYRQDPGLGLRLIYFSYDVKMKEKGDIPEGYSVSREKKERFSLILESASTNQTSMYLCASSPVGLATDTQYFGPGTRLTVL.

The V call is TRBV7-9, the J call TRBJ2-2, with unresolved D. The CDR3 contains 16 residues. CDR1 and CDR2 from the germline V gene are SEHNR and FQNEAQ (reference sequence). V shed 2 bases and J shed 2 bases, with 12 bases lying between them. The CDR3 DNA is TGTGCCAGCAGCTTATCTGCCCTACTTAACACCGGGGAGCTGTTTTTT. It specifies CASSLSALLNTGELFF. The variable domain in full, completed from reference TRBV7-9 and TRBJ2-2, reads DTGVSQNPRHKITKRGQNVTFRCDPISEHNRLYWYRQTLGQGPEFLTYFQNEAQLEKSRLLSDRFSAERPKGSFSTLEIQRTEQGDSAMYLCASSLSALLNTGELFFGEGSRLTVL.

CDR3 sequence reads: CASSYSRDRREKLFF. CDR3 in DNA: TGTGCCAGCAGTTACTCCAGGGACAGAAGGGAAAAACTGTTTTTT. This chain connects TRBV6-5 to TRBJ1-4; 7 bases are shared with TRBD1. The CDR3 has 15 residues. CDR1 is MNHEY and CDR2 is SVGAGI in the germline V gene. The junction had 6 bases not matched to a gene; V was cut back by 0 bases and J by 8 bases.

V usage is TRBV7-2 and J usage is TRBJ2-3; tentative D call: TRBD2 (5 bases). Germline V gives CDR1 SGHTA, CDR2 FQGNSA. The V gene lost 11 bases and the J gene lost 3 bases, with 15 bases spanning the gap. The CDR3 runs to 13 residues. The CDR3 nucleotides are TGTGCCGCGCCAGAGGGAATGACAGATACGCAGTATTTT. Its protein is CAAPEGMTDTQYF.

The gene calls are TRBV5-1 and TRBJ2-1; D may be TRBD2 (5 bases). Germline CDR1 is SGHRS and CDR2 is YFSETQ. The CDR3 sequence is 13 residues long. Trimming pared 7 bases from V and 7 bases from J, leaving 15 bases between. As DNA, the CDR3 is TGCGCCAGCTCCCGGGAACCGGGAAATGAGCAGTTCTTC. It specifies CASSREPGNEQFF. Full variable domain (outside the CDR3, taken from reference TRBV5-1 and TRBJ2-1): KAGVTQTPRYLIKTRGQQVTLSCSPISGHRSVSWYQQTPGQGLQFLFEYFSETQRNKGNFPGRFSGRQFSNSRSEMNVSTLELGDSALYLCASSREPGNEQFFGPGTRLTVL.

This chain joins TRBV30 and TRBJ1-5, with D maybe TRBD1 (5 bases). The CDR3 contains 16 residues. Germline V gene lookup returns CDR1 GTSNPN and CDR2 SVGIG (reference sequence). The CDR3 loop reads CATGGLGFPSNQPQHF. The CDR3 DNA is TGTGCGACGGGGGGTTTAGGCTTCCCTAGCAATCAGCCCCAGCATTTT.

This sequence joins TRBV28 and TRBJ1-6; D is unclear. Germline assignment: CDR1 MDHEN and CDR2 SYDVKM. The CDR3 contains 14 residues. Between the trimmed V and J ends, which lost 2 bases and 10 bases, there was a span of 12 bases. Here the CDR3 reads CASSLSQVHSPLHF. The CDR3 nucleotides are TGTGCCAGCAGTTTAAGCCAGGTTCACTCACCCCTCCACTTT.

The genes are TRBV5-1 and TRBJ2-3; TRBD2 matches at 7 bases. CDR1 SGHRS and CDR2 YFSETQ come from the germline V gene. The CDR3 loop spans 15 amino acids. Trimming took 10 bases from V and 4 from J; bases not matched to a gene: 15. CDR3 sequence (DNA): TGCGCCTCTTCTCCACGGGGGGATTGGGCAGATACGCAGTATTTT. This translates into CASSPRGDWADTQYF. The entire variable domain, with the rest obtained from reference TRBV5-1 and TRBJ2-3, is as follows: KAGVTQTPRYLIKTRGQQVTLSCSPISGHRSVSWYQQTPGQGLQFLFEYFSETQRNKGNFPGRFSGRQFSNSRSEMNVSTLELGDSALYLCASSPRGDWADTQYFGPGTRLTVL.

This chain joins TRBV28 and TRBJ1-3, with 8 bases aligning to TRBD1. Germline V gene sequence: CDR1 MDHEN, CDR2 SYDVKM. The CDR3 spans 14 residues. V lost 6 bases and J lost 8; bases outside the gene matches: 9. Here the CDR3 DNA reads TGTGCCAGCAGCTCCGGACAGGGTGGGGACACCATATATTTT. This encodes CASSSGQGGDTIYF.

This chain connects TRBV25-1 to TRBJ2-5, with D tentatively TRBD1 (5 bases). This CDR3 comprises 16 residues. Trimming removed 1 base from V and 4 bases from J, with 16 bases in between. The germline gives CDR1 MGHDK, CDR2 SYGVNS. In nucleotides, the CDR3 is TGTGCCAGCAGTGAATTAACAGGTCAGGCTCGAGAGACCCAGTACTTC. As protein: CASSELTGQARETQYF. Full variable domain (missing parts from reference TRBV25-1 and TRBJ2-5): EADIYQTPRYLVIGTGKKITLECSQTMGHDKMYWYQQDPGMELHLIHYSYGVNSTEKGDLSSESTVSRIRTEHFPLTLESARPSHTSQYLCASSELTGQARETQYFGPGTRLLVL.

As regards this clone: Other DNA variants within this sample encode the same CDR3. V and J are TRBV3-1 (or the pseudogene TRBV3-2) and TRBJ2-3; D is possibly TRBD2 (5 bases). Germline V CDR1 and CDR2: LGHDT, YNNKEL (reference sequence). The CDR3 is 13 amino acids. Deletions cut 6 bases from V and 2 bases from J, with 9 bases between. CDR3: CASSPGNTDTQYF. The CDR3 coding sequence is TGTGCCAGCAGTCCGGGGAACACAGATACGCAGTATTTT.